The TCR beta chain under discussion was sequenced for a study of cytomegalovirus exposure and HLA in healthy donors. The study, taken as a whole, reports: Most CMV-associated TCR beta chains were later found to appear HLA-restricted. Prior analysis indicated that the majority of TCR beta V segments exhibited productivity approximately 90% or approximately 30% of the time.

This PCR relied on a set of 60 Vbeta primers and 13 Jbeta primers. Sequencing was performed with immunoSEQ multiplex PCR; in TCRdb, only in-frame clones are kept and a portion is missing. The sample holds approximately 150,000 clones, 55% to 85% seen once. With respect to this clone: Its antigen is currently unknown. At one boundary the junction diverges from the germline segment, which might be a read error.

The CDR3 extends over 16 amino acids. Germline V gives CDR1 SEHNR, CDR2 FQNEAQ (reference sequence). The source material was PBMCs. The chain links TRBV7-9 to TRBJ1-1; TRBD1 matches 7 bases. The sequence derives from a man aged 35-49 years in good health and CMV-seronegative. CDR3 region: CSSSYPLGQPNTEAFF. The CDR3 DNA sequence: TGTTCCAGCAGCTACCCCCTGGGACAGCCAAACACTGAAGCTTTCTTT.